This T cell receptor (beta chain) was observed in a study of blood T cell repertoires in COVID-19. Across the study: Material from acute and convalescent COVID-19 was sourced from the United States, Italy and Spain. T cells, B-cell-depleted T cells, or PBMCs provided the cDNA or gDNA that served as material.

V was shortened by 4 bases and J by 4 bases, with 8 bases between the two germline ends. Germline V CDR1 and CDR2: LNHDA, SQIVND (reference sequence). The CDR3 runs 13 residues. Method: immunoSEQ multiplex PCR; TCRdb's copy keeps in-frame clones and lacks some. The sample includes about 170,000 clones, 83% seen only once; the top ten take approximately 4.7%. Cohorts were based on clinical histories the participants reported. The V and J genes are TRBV19 and TRBJ2-1; D possibly corresponds to TRBD1 (5 bases). The sequencing input was PBMCs or T cells enriched from blood (not recorded which). The origin of this receptor is a woman in her forties or fifties who had recovered from COVID-19. CDR3: CASSNQGYNEQFF. CDR3 DNA: TGTGCCAGTAGTAACCAGGGATACAATGAGCAGTTCTTC.